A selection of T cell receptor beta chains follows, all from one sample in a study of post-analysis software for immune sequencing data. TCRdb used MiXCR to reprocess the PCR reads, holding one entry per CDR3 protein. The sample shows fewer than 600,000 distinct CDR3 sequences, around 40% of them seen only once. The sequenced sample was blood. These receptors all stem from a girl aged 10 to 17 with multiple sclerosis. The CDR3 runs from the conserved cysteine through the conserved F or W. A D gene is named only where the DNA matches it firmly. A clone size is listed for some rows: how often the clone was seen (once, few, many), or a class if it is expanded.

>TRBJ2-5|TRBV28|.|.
TGTGCCAGCAGCTGGGCAGGGGAAGAGACCCAGTACTTC
CASSWAGEETQYF
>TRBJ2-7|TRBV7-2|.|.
TGTGCCAGCAGCTTAGCGTGGAGCAACGAGCAGTACTTC
CASSLAWSNEQYF
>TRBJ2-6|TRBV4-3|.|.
TGCGCCAGCAGCCAAGAAGGCCCTGGGGCCAACGTCCTGACTTTC
CASSQEGPGANVLTF
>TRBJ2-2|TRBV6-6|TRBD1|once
TGTGCCAGCAGCCGCAGACAGGGAATGTCGTCCGGGGAGCTGTTTTTT
CASSRRQGMSSGELFF
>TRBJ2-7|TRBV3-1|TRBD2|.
TGTGCCAGCAGCCAAGAGGTGAAGCGGGAGCAGGACGAGCAGTACTTC
CASSQEVKREQDEQYF
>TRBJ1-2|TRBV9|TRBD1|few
TGTGCCAGCAGCGTGGGACAGGGGTCCTATGGCTACACCTTC
CASSVGQGSYGYTF
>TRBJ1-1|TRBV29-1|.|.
TGCAGCGTTGAATTGAGTCGGGGTGGAGCTTTCTTT
CSVELSRGGAFF
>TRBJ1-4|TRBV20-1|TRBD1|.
TGCAGTGCTAGAGCCCAGGGGGGGCTGGGAAAACTGTTTTTT
CSARAQGGLGKLFF
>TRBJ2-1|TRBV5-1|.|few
TGCGCCAGCCAGGCCTCCGGGAGTGGGAATGAGCAGTTCTTC
CASQASGSGNEQFF
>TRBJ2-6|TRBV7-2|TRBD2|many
TGTGCCAGCAGCTTAGCGGGACTAGCGGGAGCTGGGGCCAACGTCCTGACTTTC
CASSLAGLAGAGANVLTF
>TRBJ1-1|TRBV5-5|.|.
TGTGCCAGCAGCTTATACGGGGGACTGAACACTGAAGCTTTCTTT
CASSLYGGLNTEAFF
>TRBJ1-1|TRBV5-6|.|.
TGTGCCAGCAGCTTGGCAGGGCGTGAAGCTTTCTTT
CASSLAGREAFF
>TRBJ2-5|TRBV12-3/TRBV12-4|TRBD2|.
TGTGCCAGCAGACCGACTAGCGGGAAAGAGACCCAGTACTTC
CASRPTSGKETQYF
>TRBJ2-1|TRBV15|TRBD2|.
TGTGCCACCAGCAGAGATCCTGATCTAGCGGGAGGCAATGAGCAGTTCTTC
CATSRDPDLAGGNEQFF
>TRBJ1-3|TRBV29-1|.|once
TGCAGCGTTGTTGCCGGCAGCTCTGGAAACACCATATATTTT
CSVVAGSSGNTIYF
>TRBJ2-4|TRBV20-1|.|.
TGCAGTGCCATAGCCGGGACCGTGAACATTCAGTACTTC
CSAIAGTVNIQYF
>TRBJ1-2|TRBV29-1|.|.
TGCAGCGTTGCGGGGGTACCGGGAGGGGACTATGGCTACACCTTC
CSVAGVPGGDYGYTF
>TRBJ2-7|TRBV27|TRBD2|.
TGTGCCAGCAGAGAGACTAGCGGGAGCGGGACCTACGAGCAGTACTTC
CASRETSGSGTYEQYF
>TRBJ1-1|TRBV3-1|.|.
TGTGCCAGCAGCCAAGAACTCAGAAACACTGAAGCTTTCTTT
CASSQELRNTEAFF
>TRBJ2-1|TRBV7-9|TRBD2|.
TGTGCCAGCAGCCCTACTAGCGGGAGCGATGAGCAGTTCTTC
CASSPTSGSDEQFF
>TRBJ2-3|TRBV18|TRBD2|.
TGTGCCAGCCGAAAGGGACTAGCGGACACAGATACGCAGTATTTT
CASRKGLADTDTQYF
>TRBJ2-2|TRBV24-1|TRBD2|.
TGTGCCACCAGTGATTCCGGGACTAGCGACACCGGGGAGCTGTTTTTT
CATSDSGTSDTGELFF
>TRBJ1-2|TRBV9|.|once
TGTGCCAGCAGCGTAGAGCCAGGGGAGGACTATGGCTACACCTTC
CASSVEPGEDYGYTF
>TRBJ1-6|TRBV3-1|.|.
TGTGCCAGCAGCCCCCGGGGTGTACAGAATTCACCCCTCCACTTT
CASSPRGVQNSPLHF
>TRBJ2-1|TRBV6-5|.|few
TGTGCCAGCAGTTCCGTGGGCTCCTACAATGAGCAGTTCTTC
CASSSVGSYNEQFF
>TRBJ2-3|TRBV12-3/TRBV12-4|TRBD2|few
TGTGCCAGCAGCTCCCGCGGGGGTTCAGATACGCAGTATTTT
CASSSRGGSDTQYF
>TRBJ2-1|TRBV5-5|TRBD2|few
TGTGCCAGCAGCGGGGGGGCTAGCGGGAGTGATGAGCAGTTCTTC
CASSGGASGSDEQFF
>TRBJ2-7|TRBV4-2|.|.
TGTGCCAGCAGCCAAGAGGGTCACTACGAGCAGTACTTC
CASSQEGHYEQYF
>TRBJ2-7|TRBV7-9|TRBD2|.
TGTGCCAGCAGCTTCGGACTAGCGGGATGGGGGGAGCAGTACTTC
CASSFGLAGWGEQYF
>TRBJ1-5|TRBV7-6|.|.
TGTGCCAGCAGCTTAGGTGGGGGGGGCGCCGACAATCAGCCCCAGCATTTT
CASSLGGGGADNQPQHF
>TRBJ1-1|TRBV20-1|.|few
TGCAGTGCTAGCCGAGGGGCCCTTAACACTGAAGCTTTCTTT
CSASRGALNTEAFF
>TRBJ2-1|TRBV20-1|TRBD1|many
TGCAGTGCTAGGGAGGGGGACAGGGAGTTCTTC
CSAREGDREFF
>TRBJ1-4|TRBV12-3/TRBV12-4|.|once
TGTGCCAGCAGTTTTTCGAGGAATGAAAAACTGTTTTTT
CASSFSRNEKLFF
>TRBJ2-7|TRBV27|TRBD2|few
TGTGCCAGCAGTGATCGAGCGGGAGGAACCCACGAGCAGTACTTC
CASSDRAGGTHEQYF
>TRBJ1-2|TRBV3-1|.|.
TGTGCCAGCACCCGTGACCAGACAGGATACTATGGCTACACCTTC
CASTRDQTGYYGYTF
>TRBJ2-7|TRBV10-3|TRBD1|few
TGTGCCATCAGTGAGTCCCGGGACAGCTCCTACGAGCAGTACTTC
CAISESRDSSYEQYF
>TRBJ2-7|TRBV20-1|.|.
TGCAGTGCTGGAGTTTTAGCGGCCTCCTACGAGCAGTACTTC
CSAGVLAASYEQYF
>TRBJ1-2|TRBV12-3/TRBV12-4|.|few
TGTGCCAGCAATTCCTGGGTTAACTATGGCTACACCTTC
CASNSWVNYGYTF
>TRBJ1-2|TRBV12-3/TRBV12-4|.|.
TGTGCCAGCAGTCCGATTACAGGCTCCGGAGGCTACACCTTC
CASSPITGSGGYTF
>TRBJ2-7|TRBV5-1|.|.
TGCGCCAGCAGCTGGGATCGGTCAGGGGTCCCCTCCTACGAGCAGTACTTC
CASSWDRSGVPSYEQYF
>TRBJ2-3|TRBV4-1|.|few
TGCGCCAGCAGCCAGACCCAGTGGACAACAGATACGCAGTATTTT
CASSQTQWTTDTQYF
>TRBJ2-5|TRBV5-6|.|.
TGTGCCAGCAGCCCGGACGGCCAAGAGACCCAGTACTTC
CASSPDGQETQYF
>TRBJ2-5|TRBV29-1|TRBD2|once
TGCAGCCACCCTTGGCGAGCGGGAGGGAGGGAGACCCAGTACTTC
CSHPWRAGGRETQYF
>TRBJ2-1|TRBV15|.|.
TGTGCCACCAGCAGGGACCGTTACGAGCAGTTCTTC
CATSRDRYEQFF
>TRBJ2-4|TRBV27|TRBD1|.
TGTGCCAGCAGTTCGGACAGGGGGCGAGAGCGGAACATTCAGTACTTC
CASSSDRGRERNIQYF
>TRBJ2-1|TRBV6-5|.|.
TGTGCCAGCAGCTCCGATCCAAGCTCCTACAATGAGCAGTTCTTC
CASSSDPSSYNEQFF
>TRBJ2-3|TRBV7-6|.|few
TGTGCCAGCAGCTTAGCGCTTGTGAGGGCAGATACGCAGTATTTT
CASSLALVRADTQYF
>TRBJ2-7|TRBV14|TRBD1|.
TGTGCCAGCAGCCAAGAGTACAGGGGTTGCTACGAGCAGTACTTC
CASSQEYRGCYEQYF
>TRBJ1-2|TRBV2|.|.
TGTGCCAGAGCCCAGGCCGCCCTCGCTGGCTACACCTTC
CARAQAALAGYTF
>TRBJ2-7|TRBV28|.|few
TGTGCCAGCAGTCCAAAGGCCTACGAGCAGTACTTC
CASSPKAYEQYF
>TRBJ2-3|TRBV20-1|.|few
TGCAGTGCTAGAGATGGGGGACTCACAGATACGCAGTATTTT
CSARDGGLTDTQYF
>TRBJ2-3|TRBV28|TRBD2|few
TGTGCCAGCAGTCCGACCGGGACTAGCGCAGATACGCAGTATTTT
CASSPTGTSADTQYF
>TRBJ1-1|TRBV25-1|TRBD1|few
TGTGCCAGCAGTGGGACGGACAGGGGAACTGAAGCTTTCTTT
CASSGTDRGTEAFF